Below are 14 T cell receptor beta chains sequenced from a single sample in a study of monozygotic twins with inflammatory bowel disease. TCRdb reprocessed the 5' RACE reads, keeping one entry per CDR3 protein, no DNA. The sample totals about 450,000 distinct CDR3 sequences. Specimen: blood. These receptors originate from a human donor with ulcerative colitis or Crohn's disease, or a healthy co-twin of an affected twin (not recorded which).

This chain links TRBV29-1 with TRBJ2-2; TCRdb designates TRBD1, a call that cannot be tested without DNA. The CDR3 contains 14 residues. The germline gives CDR1 SQVTM, CDR2 ANQGSEA. Here the CDR3 reads CSVEGQGNTGELFF.

The V call is TRBV9, the J call TRBJ2-2; TCRdb gives TRBD2 as the D gene, but with no DNA this cannot be confirmed. The CDR3 is 18 amino acids. Germline CDR1 and CDR2: SGDLS and YYNGEE. This CDR3 is CASSPRTSGGPSTGELFF. Full variable domain (remainder filled in from reference TRBV9 and TRBJ2-2): DSGVTQTPKHLITATGQRVTLRCSPRSGDLSVYWYQQSLDQGLQFLIQYYNGEERAKGNILERFSAQQFPDLHSELNLSSLELGDSALYFCASSPRTSGGPSTGELFFGEGSRLTVL.

This rearrangement joins TRBV18 to TRBJ2-3; no DNA is available, so the TRBD2 call from TCRdb remains unchecked. CDR1 is KGHSH and CDR2 is LQKENI in the germline V gene. The CDR3 is made up of 16 amino acids. CDR3 residues: CASSPAFSGGTDTQYF.

The rearrangement links TRBV12-3 or TRBV12-4 to TRBJ1-5; TCRdb proposes TRBD1, but this gene call is untestable without DNA. This CDR3 region has 14 residues. The CDR3 here is CASSAGSSNQPQHF.

This sequence joins TRBV6-6 and TRBJ1-3; the TCRdb call, TRBD1, lacks DNA for checking. Germline CDR1 is MNHNY and CDR2 is SVGAGI (reference sequence). The CDR3 is 12 residues long. The CDR3: CASNQGWDTIYF.

The gene calls are TRBV11-2 and TRBJ2-7; lacking DNA, the TRBD2 call made by TCRdb goes unchecked. Germline-derived CDR1 and CDR2 are SGHAT and FQNNGV. CDR3 size: 18 residues. CDR3 sequence reads: CASSLESVSWTSVYEQYF.

V and J are TRBV3-1 and TRBJ1-2; TCRdb calls TRBD1, which cannot be checked without DNA. The V gene's germline CDR1 is LGHDT and CDR2 YNNKEL (reference sequence). CDR3 length equals 13 residues. CDR3 sequence reads: CASSRGEGAGYTF.

The CDR3: CASSLRGDYNEQFF. J is TRBJ2-1 and V is TRBV11-3; there is no DNA to check the TCRdb D call of TRBD1. Germline CDR1 and CDR2: SGHNT and YENEEA. The CDR3 covers 14 residues.

CDR3: CASSFPAAGKIEQYF. This rearrangement joins TRBV5-1 to TRBJ2-7; TCRdb's D gene call, TRBD1, goes unchecked for lack of DNA. This CDR3 has 15 amino acids. Germline CDR1 reads SGHRS; CDR2 reads YFSETQ.

This rearrangement joins TRBV28 to TRBJ2-1; TCRdb picks TRBD1, but there is no DNA to check that call. From germline, CDR1 is MDHEN and CDR2 SYDVKM. This CDR3 region has 12 residues. This CDR3 reads CASQGGGGEQFF.

The chain joins TRBV20-1 to TRBJ1-5; TCRdb's D call, TRBD1, is unchecked because there is no DNA. The CDR3 contains 16 residues. Germline CDR1 and CDR2: DFQATT and SNEGSKA (reference sequence). CDR3 residues: CSARVGTAYSNQPQHF.

This rearrangement joins TRBV29-1 to TRBJ2-3; TCRdb's assignment of TRBD1 cannot be checked, as there is no DNA. The CDR3 contains 13 residues. CDR1 is SQVTM and CDR2 is ANQGSEA in the germline V gene. CDR3 protein: CSVVVTGTGVTYF.

This chain joins TRBV6-5 and TRBJ1-2. This CDR3 is 13 amino acids long. Germline V gene data show CDR1 as MNHEY and CDR2 as SVGAGI. The CDR3 sequence is CASSTTVNYGYTF.

The chain carries TRBV29-1 and TRBJ1-2; TCRdb calls TRBD1, which cannot be checked without DNA. This CDR3 comprises 11 residues. Germline V gene sequence: CDR1 SQVTM, CDR2 ANQGSEA. The CDR3 sequence: CSVWGRDGYTF.